This TCR beta chain was sequenced in a study of tumor-infiltrating lymphocytes in primary liver carcinoma. Turning to the study itself: The neoplasms were of stage T1-T3 N0M0, with dimensions of 4.2 to 10 cm across.

RNA was extracted from whole blood without cell sorting, alongside germline DNA. Preoperatively, roughly 4.1 milliliters of peripheral blood were collected. A constant-region primer primed TCR beta cDNA synthesis from 450 to 550 ng of total RNA. Libraries for TCR beta were built through three nested multiplex PCR rounds, which together made up a slightly modified ARM-PCR procedure. Use of TRBV1-TRBV30 forward primers with a C-beta reverse primer characterized the first two PCR rounds, which lasted approximately 11 cycles each. Using its own MiXCR run on the multiplex PCR reads, TCRdb lists one record per CDR3 protein. Here the sample spans about 330,000 distinct CDR3 sequences, 65% being singletons. In regard to this clonotype: No antigen is known for it. An end of the junction differs from the germline gene, which may be a read error.

Overall study results and limits: Tumor region pairs outstripped tumor-adjacent and tumor-blood pairs in overlap. The top-250-clone fraction was significantly higher in tumors than in blood (p = 0.039).

The CDR3 loop spans 15 amino acids. The germline V gene has CDR1 MGHRA and CDR2 YSYEKL. The rearrangement links TRBV4-1 to TRBJ2-1; maybe TRBD2 (6 bases). The receptor was isolated from a man between 40 and 49 years old with primary liver carcinoma and hepatitis B virus infection. Material: peripheral blood. CDR3: CAISQDGREPNEQFF. The CDR3 nucleotides are TGCGCCATCAGCCAAGATGGACGGGAGCCAAATGAGCAGTTCTTC.